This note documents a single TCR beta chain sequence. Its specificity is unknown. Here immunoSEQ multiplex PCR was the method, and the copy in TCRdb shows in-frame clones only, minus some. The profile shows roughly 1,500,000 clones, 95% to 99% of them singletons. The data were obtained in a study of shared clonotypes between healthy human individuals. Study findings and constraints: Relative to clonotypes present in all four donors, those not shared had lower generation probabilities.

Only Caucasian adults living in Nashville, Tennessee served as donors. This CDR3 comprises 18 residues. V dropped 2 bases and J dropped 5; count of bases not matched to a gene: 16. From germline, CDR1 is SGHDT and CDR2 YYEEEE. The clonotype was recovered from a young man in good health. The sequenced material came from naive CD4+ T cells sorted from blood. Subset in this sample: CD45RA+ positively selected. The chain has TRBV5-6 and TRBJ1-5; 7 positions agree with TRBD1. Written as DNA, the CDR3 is TGTGCCAGCAGCTTAAAGAGAGCACTCCGGGACAGCTATCAGCCCCAGCATTTT. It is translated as CASSLKRALRDSYQPQHF.